This T cell receptor beta chain is from a study of OX40 agonist ivuxolimab in advanced cancers. Context from the whole study: The costimulatory receptor OX40 (CD134) was targeted by ivuxolimab, a fully human IgG2 agonistic monoclonal antibody. A male proportion of around 83% and a mean age of about 60 years, ranging from about 20 to 80, were recorded for the dose-escalation cohort. Among the approximately 50 dose-escalation patients, 19 had hepatocellular carcinoma, roughly 15 melanoma, 9 renal cell carcinoma and 9 head and neck cancer. Three dose-escalation patients achieved partial responses, one with hepatocellular carcinoma and two with cutaneous melanoma. Intravenous ivuxolimab was administered to patients every 2 weeks at six dose levels: 0.01, 0.1, 0.3, 1.5, 3 and 10 mg/kg. Prior anti-PD-1, anti-PD-L1 or anti-CTLA-4 therapy was permitted, and checkpoint inhibitors had been received by around 39% of dose-escalation patients. The point of sequencing TCRbeta in the periphery was to test whether ivuxolimab changed TCR sequence diversity and drove clonal T-cell expansion. The paper covers the monotherapy dose-escalation part of the phase I ivuxolimab trial, which included N ≈ 54 patients. Study-wide findings and limitations: Low levels of normalized T-cell clonal expansion were also shown by some nonresponding patients. After ivuxolimab, expanded clones were on average more numerous among CD8+ T cells than among CD4+ T cells. Antigen specificity was not determined for the clonally expanded peripheral T cells. In the 0.1-3.0 mg/kg groups, partial responders had among the lowest normalized peripheral clonal expansion, particularly in CD8+ T cells. Clonal expansion of both CD4+ and CD8+ blood T cells was observed from baseline to week 6 at doses 0.1 to 3.0 mg/kg.

Trimming at the junction amounts to 2 bases on V and 3 bases on J, and the germline ends lie 5 bases apart. The CDR3 starts with the cysteine, ends with the phenylalanine, and has 13 residues. Only the CDR3 DNA is retained, 39 bases long and in frame from the first base. CDR1 and CDR2 were assigned from the germline V gene as MNHEY and SVGAGI. To sequence the TCRbeta CDR3 region, genomic DNA was isolated from the sorted cells. The immunoSEQ Assay was used to sequence the TCRbeta CDR3 regions. What TCRdb holds here is the immuneACCESS table cut down to in-frame rearrangements. Part of the clones is not present; checked against another copy, under half of the missing clones reflect an unresolved V gene, and the others are unexplained. The sample table lists some 100,000 clones, roughly 80% of them with a count of one. The ten largest clones represent roughly 1.1% of the sample. Points on this clone: Its specific antigen is unknown. No per-base quality is available; no much larger clone lies one base away.

The trial excluded patients who had a history of autoimmune disease or who were on systemic immunosuppression. Peripheral blood for TCR sequencing was collected from all dose cohorts at baseline, on cycle 4 day 1, and on cycle 7 day 1. Samples came from an open-label, multicenter, first-in-human phase I dose-escalation trial of ivuxolimab. The trial enrolled adults with locally advanced or metastatic head and neck squamous cell, hepatocellular, melanoma or renal cell carcinoma. CD4+ and CD8+ T cells were sorted separately from peripheral blood before TCR sequencing. This TCR was recovered from an adult with an advanced solid tumor such as melanoma, head and neck, liver or kidney cancer. This chain is built from TRBV6-5 and TRBJ1-5; there is no confident call for the D gene. The material was CD4+ or CD8+ T cells sorted from blood, obtained in a trial of the OX40 agonist ivuxolimab. The DNA reads as follows: TGTGCCAGCAGTTACCGGGACAATCAGCCCCAGCATTTT. The resulting protein is CASSYRDNQPQHF.